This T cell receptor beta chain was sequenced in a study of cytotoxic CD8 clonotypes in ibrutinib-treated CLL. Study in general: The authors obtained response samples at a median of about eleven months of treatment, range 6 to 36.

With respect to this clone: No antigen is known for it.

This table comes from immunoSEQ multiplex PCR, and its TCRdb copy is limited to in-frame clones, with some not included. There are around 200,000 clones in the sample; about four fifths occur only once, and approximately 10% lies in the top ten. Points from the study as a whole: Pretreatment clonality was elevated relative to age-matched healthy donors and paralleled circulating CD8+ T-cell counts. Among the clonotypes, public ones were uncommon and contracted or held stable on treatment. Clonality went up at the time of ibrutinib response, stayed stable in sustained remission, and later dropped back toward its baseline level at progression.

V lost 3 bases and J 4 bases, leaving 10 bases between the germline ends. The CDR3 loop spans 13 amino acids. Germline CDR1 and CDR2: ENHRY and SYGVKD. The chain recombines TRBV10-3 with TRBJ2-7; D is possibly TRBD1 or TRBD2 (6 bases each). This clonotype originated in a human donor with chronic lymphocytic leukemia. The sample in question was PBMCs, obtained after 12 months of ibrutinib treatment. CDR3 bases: TGTGCCATCAGTGAAGGGGGGAGGTACGAGCAGTACTTC. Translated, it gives CAISEGGRYEQYF.